The 21 T cell receptor beta chains reported below all come from one sample, sequenced in a study of T-cell reconstitution after alpha-beta-depleted transplantation in children. A TCRbeta library incorporating unique molecular identifiers was prepared. MiXCR, run by TCRdb on the PCR reads, gives a single entry per CDR3 protein. The table lists roughly 200,000 distinct CDR3 sequences, about 15% of them singletons, with around 13% in the top ten. The source was PBMCs from the stem cell graft donor, collected from the stem cell graft. The receptors derive from a human donor who donated a stem cell graft to a child with acute lymphoblastic leukemia.

The sample holds many counts of this clonotype. In DNA form, the CDR3 reads TGCGCCAGCAGCTTGGCCCAGGTAAACTACGAGCAGTACTTC. Translating it yields CASSLAQVNYEQYF. The gene calls are TRBV5-1 and TRBJ2-7; D remains unclear. V lost 0 bases, J lost 3 bases, and 10 bases lay in between. Germline V gene sequence: CDR1 SGHRS, CDR2 YFSETQ. The CDR3 spans 14 residues.

This clonotype occurred many times. CDR3 in amino acids: CASSSADQPQHF. The CDR3 coding sequence is TGTGCCAGCAGCTCGGCAGATCAGCCCCAGCATTTT. The rearrangement uses TRBV7-9 and TRBJ1-5; D is unclear. The CDR3 contains 12 residues. The V gene lost 4 bases and the J gene lost 5 bases, with 6 bases spanning the gap. Looked up from germline, CDR1 is SEHNR and CDR2 is FQNEAQ (reference sequence).

As to this clonotype: This clone may be a read error of a much larger clone one base away. Lacking the conserved final phenylalanine or tryptophan, this CDR3 likely reflects a read error. The V and J genes are TRBV5-1 and TRBJ1-1, with D uncertain. There are 13 residues in the CDR3. V was cut by 0 bases and J by 8 bases, with 11 bases left in between. CDR1 and CDR2 from the germline V gene are SGHRS and YFSETQ. CDR3 in amino acids: CASSLAMEGEAFL. The CDR3 DNA sequence: TGCGCCAGCAGCTTGGCCATGGAAGGCGAAGCTTTCTTA.

Points on this clonotype: This may be a read error: a much more frequent sequence differs by one nucleotide. The chain has TRBV5-1 and TRBJ1-2; D is perhaps TRBD1 (6 bases). The CDR3 runs 13 residues. The germline V gene encodes CDR1 SGHRS and CDR2 YFSETQ. CDR3 DNA: TGCGCCAGCAGCTCCTCAGGGGCCTATGGCTACGCCTTC. Translating it yields CASSSSGAYGYAF.

This clonotype showed up many times. The chain combines TRBV5-1 with TRBJ1-2; D remains ambiguous. Germline CDR1 SGHRS, CDR2 YFSETQ. CDR3 length: 15 residues. The V and J ends lost 4 bases and 2 bases respectively, with 15 bases between them. The CDR3 sequence is CASSEDPGNNYGYTF. CDR3 coding DNA: TGCGCCAGCAGCGAAGATCCGGGGAACAACTATGGCTACACCTTC.

V is TRBV18 and J is TRBJ1-2; D is undetermined. The V end lost 1 base, the J end lost 2 bases, and 8 bases lay between the germline ends. The CDR3 loop spans 14 amino acids. From germline, CDR1 is KGHSH and CDR2 LQKENI. This CDR3 reads CASSPRVPNYGYTF. CDR3 bases: TGTGCCAGCTCACCACGGGTGCCAAACTATGGCTACACCTTC.

This clonotype was seen repeatedly, ten times or more. The genes are TRBV29-1 and TRBJ2-2, with a weak D call TRBD2 (6 bases). The CDR3 is 15 amino acids. Germline CDR1 SQVTM, CDR2 ANQGSEA. V gave up 4 bases and J gave up 6 bases, with 18 bases separating them. The CDR3 DNA is TGCAGCGTTGGGGTGGATGGGGCTAGCGCCGGGGAGCTGTTTTTT. Its translation: CSVGVDGASAGELFF.

This clonotype was detected ten times or more. The rearrangement links TRBV30 to TRBJ1-5; no clear D. V shed 0 bases and J shed 2 bases, with 8 bases lying between them. CDR3 size: 14 residues. The germline CDR1 and CDR2 sequences are GTSNPN and SVGIG (reference sequence). The CDR3 sequence: CAWSVGSGNQPQHF. CDR3 DNA sequence: TGTGCCTGGAGTGTAGGGTCGGGCAATCAGCCCCAGCATTTT.

This clonotype showed up many times. This chain joins TRBV18 and TRBJ2-2, with D possibly TRBD1 on 6 matching bases. V was trimmed by 3 bases and J by 4 bases, leaving 15 bases between them. Germline values: CDR1 KGHSH, CDR2 LQKENI. This CDR3 spans 16 amino acids. CDR3 bases: TGTGCCAGCTCACCCTACGGGACAACCTTCACCGGGGAGCTGTTTTTT. The encoded protein is CASSPYGTTFTGELFF. Supplemented by reference TRBV18 and TRBJ2-2, the full variable domain reads NAGVMQNPRHLVRRRGQEARLRCSPMKGHSHVYWYRQLPEEGLKFMVYLQKENIIDESGMPKERFSAEFPKEGPSILRIQQVVRGDSAAYFCASSPYGTTFTGELFFGEGSRLTVL.

This clonotype was found many times. The chain is built from TRBV7-9 and TRBJ2-1; D remains unclear. With 4 bases removed from V and 0 bases from J, the gap between germline ends came to 7 bases. The CDR3 has 14 amino acids. CDR1 is SEHNR, CDR2 FQNEAQ, per germline (reference sequence). The DNA of the CDR3 is TGTGCCAGCAGCTCCTTTAGCTCCTACAATGAGCAGTTCTTC. Amino acid sequence: CASSSFSSYNEQFF.

This clonotype was picked up many times. The genes are TRBV29-1 and TRBJ2-1; 9 bases line up with TRBD2. Germline V gene data show CDR1 as SQVTM and CDR2 as ANQGSEA. Trimming at V came to 1 base and at J to 11 bases, leaving 3 bases not matched to a gene. The CDR3 spans 12 residues. DNA of the CDR3: TGCAGCGTTGAAGGGACTAGCGTAAAGCAGTTCTTC. This codes for CSVEGTSVKQFF.

This clonotype has at least ten counts. The chain joins TRBV27 to TRBJ2-2, with D perhaps TRBD2 (5 bases). This CDR3 region has 12 residues. V lost 8 bases and J lost 7, with 11 bases in between. Germline V gives CDR1 MNHEY, CDR2 SMNVEV (reference sequence). The DNA of the CDR3 is TGTGCCAGCGGGAGATACGGCGGGGAGCTGTTTTTT. As protein: CASGRYGGELFF.

This clonotype was recorded a few times. This rearrangement joins TRBV20-1 to TRBJ2-7; no clear D. The germline V gene has CDR1 DFQATT and CDR2 SNEGSKA (reference sequence). The germline V and J ends were trimmed by 2 bases and 6 bases, with 14 bases remaining between them. The CDR3 extends over 13 amino acids. The CDR3: CSARSGYDGEQYF. DNA for the CDR3: TGCAGTGCTAGATCCGGATACGATGGCGAGCAGTACTTC.

The rearrangement uses TRBV19 and TRBJ1-4; tentatively, D is TRBD1 (6 bases). CDR1 and CDR2 from the germline V gene are LNHDA and SQIVND (reference sequence). This CDR3 comprises 16 residues. Trimming stripped 6 bases from V and 3 bases from J, with 17 bases between. CDR3 in amino acids: CASRGTRGSANEKLFF. The DNA of the CDR3 is TGTGCCAGTAGGGGGACCAGGGGAAGCGCTAATGAAAAACTGTTTTTT.

This clonotype occurred many times. J is TRBJ2-7 and V is TRBV12-3 or TRBV12-4, with D possibly being TRBD2 (5 bases). V lost 6 bases to trimming and J lost 3 bases, with 15 bases between them. This CDR3 spans 14 amino acids. CDR3 sequence reads: CASRLLGLDYEQYF. The CDR3 nucleotides are TGTGCCAGCAGACTACTTGGACTGGACTACGAGCAGTACTTC.

This clonotype was found once. This chain uses TRBV7-2 with TRBJ2-2, with 7 positions matching TRBD2. V lost 5 bases, J lost 0 bases, and 6 bases stayed unmatched. CDR1 SGHTA and CDR2 FQGNSA come from the germline V gene. The CDR3 runs 16 residues. The CDR3 sequence is CASSLLALTNTGELFF. The CDR3 DNA sequence: TGTGCCAGCAGCCTACTAGCGCTGACGAACACCGGGGAGCTGTTTTTT.

The gene calls are TRBV2 and TRBJ2-1, with D perhaps TRBD2 (5 bases). CDR1 and CDR2 (germline): SNHLY, FYNNEI. The CDR3 spans 14 residues. V lost 10 bases and J 7 bases, leaving 20 bases between the germline ends. CDR3 amino acids: CATLPSGLQNEQFF. CDR3 DNA sequence: TGTGCCACTCTCCCCAGCGGATTACAGAATGAGCAGTTCTTC.

This clonotype has a handful of counts. V is TRBV6-1 and J is TRBJ2-1, with TRBD2 as a possible D gene (6 bases). The CDR3 loop spans 16 amino acids. V lost 9 bases and J 0 bases, leaving 18 bases between the germline ends. Germline lookup yields CDR1 MNHNS and CDR2 SASEGT. CDR3 bases: TGTGCCAGTACAAGGGTAGCGGCAAGCTCCTACAATGAGCAGTTCTTC. As protein: CASTRVAASSYNEQFF.

This clonotype was seen only a few times. This chain joins TRBV3-1 and TRBJ2-6, with D perhaps TRBD1 or TRBD2 (5 bases each). V was trimmed by 5 bases and J by 0 bases, leaving 14 bases between them. The germline V gene has CDR1 LGHDT and CDR2 YNNKEL (reference sequence). The CDR3 consists of 17 residues. The CDR3 nucleotides read TGTGCCAGCAGCACAGGACTGGCGAGCTCTGGGGCCAACGTCCTGACTTTC. Its protein is CASSTGLASSGANVLTF.

This clonotype occurred many times. The rearrangement links TRBV11-3 to TRBJ2-3, with TRBD1 matching over 7 bases. The germline V gene has CDR1 SGHNT and CDR2 YENEEA. Germline trimming cut 5 bases from V and 4 bases from J; bases unmatched to any gene: 6. This CDR3 region has 14 residues. CDR3 in DNA: TGTGCCAGCAGCACGACAGGGACAGCAGATACGCAGTATTTT. As protein: CASSTTGTADTQYF.

The chain has TRBV5-1 and TRBJ1-2, with TRBD1 identical over 8 bases. V was clipped by 4 bases and J by 8 bases; unmatched bases: 7. This CDR3 contains 13 residues. Germline-derived CDR1 and CDR2 are SGHRS and YFSETQ. The CDR3 DNA is TGCGCCAGCAGCGACTCAGGGGGCAGGGGCTACACCTTC. Translating gives CASSDSGGRGYTF.